A single sample gave rise to the 8 T cell receptor beta chains below, sequenced in a study of T-cell reconstitution after alpha-beta-depleted transplantation in children. Researchers prepared the TCRbeta library using unique molecular identifiers, the study reports. TCRdb reanalysed the PCR reads using MiXCR and keeps one entry per CDR3 protein. The sample includes around 480,000 distinct CDR3 sequences, 32% seen only once; the top ten take about 2.3%. The sample consisted of PBMCs from the stem cell graft donor, taken from the stem cell graft. The receptors shown here come from a human donor who donated a stem cell graft to a child with aplastic anemia.

The chain employs TRBV6-2 or TRBV6-3 and TRBJ1-1, with TRBD1 matching over 7 bases. CDR1 and CDR2 (germline): MNHEY, SVGEGT. Trimming took 6 bases from V and 4 from J; bases not matched to a gene: 14. The length of the CDR3 is 16 residues. In DNA form, the CDR3 reads TGTGCCAGCAGCCCCTGGGACAGTCCCGTTCCCACTGAAGCTTTCTTT. Protein: CASSPWDSPVPTEAFF.

A few counts support this clonotype. The CDR3 is CATSDSSSAQETQYF. Written as DNA, the CDR3 is TGTGCCACCAGTGATTCCTCTAGCGCCCAAGAGACCCAGTACTTC. V usage is TRBV24-1 and J usage is TRBJ2-5; D possibly corresponds to TRBD2 (6 bases). Germline V gives CDR1 KGHDR, CDR2 SFDVKD. The germline V and J ends were trimmed by 2 bases and 1 base, with 10 bases remaining between them. CDR3 size: 15 residues.

This chain joins TRBV28 and TRBJ2-5; 14 bases fit TRBD2. Germline assignment: CDR1 MDHEN and CDR2 SYDVKM. The junction had 9 bases not matched to a gene; V was cut back by 8 bases and J by 4 bases. CDR3 size: 16 residues. The CDR3 is CASFTRLAGGPETQYF. For the CDR3, the DNA is TGTGCCAGCTTCACTCGACTAGCGGGAGGGCCAGAGACCCAGTACTTC.

The chain recombines TRBV20-1 with TRBJ1-2; the match to TRBD1 covers 10 bases. The CDR3 has 14 amino acids. The V gene's germline CDR1 is DFQATT and CDR2 SNEGSKA (reference sequence). J was trimmed by 3 bases and V by 4 bases; bases with no gene match: 5. CDR3 amino acids: CSAIAGTGDYGYTF. DNA for the CDR3: TGCAGTGCTATAGCCGGGACAGGGGACTATGGCTACACCTTC.

This clonotype occurred a few times. The genes are TRBV6-1 and TRBJ2-7; 8 bases align to TRBD1. Germline loops: CDR1 MNHNS, CDR2 SASEGT. With V trimmed by 8 bases and J by 6 bases, 9 bases remained unmatched. The CDR3 consists of 13 residues. CDR3 sequence (DNA): TGTGCCAGCGGCTTGGACAGGGCCTCCGAGCAGTACGTC. This codes for CASGLDRASEQYV.

This clonotype was observed a few times. This chain connects TRBV12-3 or TRBV12-4 to TRBJ2-3; D ambiguous. Trimming removed 4 bases from V and 5 bases from J, with 4 bases in between. This CDR3 region has 11 residues. The CDR3 nucleotides read TGTGCCAGCAGTTCCCAAGATACGCAGTATTTT. Residues: CASSSQDTQYF.

In DNA form, the CDR3 reads TGCAGCGTTGATGTTTTCACAGATACGCAGTATTTT. This codes for CSVDVFTDTQYF. The chain couples TRBV29-1 to TRBJ2-3; unclear D gene. V was clipped by 3 bases and J by 2 bases, with 6 bases between them. The CDR3 loop spans 12 amino acids. CDR1 and CDR2 (germline): SQVTM, ANQGSEA.

The V gene is TRBV27, the J gene TRBJ2-7; a weak D match, TRBD2 (5 bases). The V gene lost 7 bases and the J gene lost 0 bases, with 7 bases spanning the gap. Per germline, CDR1 MNHEY and CDR2 SMNVEV (reference sequence). This CDR3 is 12 amino acids long. CDR3 residues: CASTGSSYEQYF. The CDR3 nucleotides read TGTGCCAGCACGGGAAGCTCCTACGAGCAGTACTTC.